The 29 T cell receptor beta chains given below trace back to one sample, sequenced in a study of blood T cells in healthy people across ages. Using a J-beta primer mix together with a sample-barcoded 5' primer, a second PCR was run for roughly 7 to 11 cycles. MiXCR, applied by TCRdb to the 5' RACE reads, yields one record per CDR3 protein. The data contain more than 800,000 distinct CDR3 sequences, 29% of them singletons. The sequenced sample consisted of blood. These receptors were obtained from a woman of 80 years or more in good health.

This clonotype was recorded at least ten times. The J gene is TRBJ2-4, the V gene TRBV6-6; D may be TRBD1 (5 bases). This CDR3 has 17 amino acids. V was pared by 4 bases and J by 0 bases, with 16 bases between. CDR1 and CDR2 (germline): MNHNY, SVGAGI (reference sequence). The CDR3: CASSSSQGLLAKNIQYF. CDR3 DNA: TGTGCCAGCAGTTCCAGCCAGGGCTTGCTAGCCAAAAACATTCAGTACTTC.

With respect to this clonotype: This may be a read error, as it is one base from a much larger clone. V is TRBV6-5 and J is TRBJ2-1, with D tentatively TRBD1 (6 bases). The CDR3 consists of 14 residues. Between the trimmed V and J ends, which lost 6 bases and 9 bases, there was a span of 18 bases. CDR1 and CDR2 (germline): MNHEY, SVGAGI. The CDR3 spells CASRRGQSWAEQFF. CDR3 nucleotides: TGTGCCAGCAGGAGGGGACAATCCTGGGCTGAGCAGTTCTTC.

This clonotype was observed many times. V and J are TRBV7-2 and TRBJ1-2, with D tentatively TRBD1 (5 bases). Trimming removed 0 bases at V and 7 bases at J, with 18 bases between. CDR1 is SGHTA and CDR2 is FQGNSA in the germline V gene. CDR3 size: 16 residues. The CDR3 DNA reads TGTGCCAGCAGCTTAGCCGAGACAGCCCAATGGAGTGGCTACACCTTC. It yields the protein CASSLAETAQWSGYTF.

This rearrangement joins TRBV13 to TRBJ2-6; TRBD1 matches 9 bases. The length of the CDR3 is 16 residues. CDR1 PRHDT and CDR2 FYEKMQ come from the germline V gene (reference sequence). Germline trimming cut 5 bases from V and 3 bases from J; bases unmatched to any gene: 5. Here the CDR3 DNA reads TGTGCCAGCAGCCTTCGACAGGGGGTTGGGGCCAACGTCCTGACTTTC. It codes for CASSLRQGVGANVLTF.

This clonotype showed up many times. This chain joins TRBV6-5 and TRBJ2-5; 8 nucleotides line up with TRBD1. The ends lost 6 bases at V and 5 bases at J; junction bases unmatched: 5. Germline V lookup: CDR1 MNHEY, CDR2 SVGAGI. The CDR3 has 13 residues. CDR3 bases: TGTGCCAGCAGCCGGACAGGGAAGGAGACCCAGTACTTC. It translates to CASSRTGKETQYF.

This clonotype was seen only a few times. The chain is built from TRBV10-1 and TRBJ1-1, with TRBD1 matching 7 bases. V was pared by 0 bases and J by 5 bases, with 3 bases of the junction left unmatched. The CDR3 extends over 14 amino acids. In germline, CDR1 is WNHNN, CDR2 SYGVQD (reference sequence). The CDR3 coding sequence is TGCGCCAGCAGTGAGTCCTACAGGGGAACTGAAGCTTTCTTT. It codes for CASSESYRGTEAFF.

This clonotype has more than one count but fewer than ten. The rearrangement uses TRBV6-2 or TRBV6-3 and TRBJ2-5; D not certain. Germline V gene lookup returns CDR1 MNHEY and CDR2 SVGEGT. CDR3 length equals 16 residues. V was pared by 5 bases and J by 5 bases, with 21 bases between. The CDR3 DNA reads as TGTGCCAGCAGTCTGGCAGCCACCGCCGCCGGGGAGACCCAGTACTTC. Protein sequence: CASSLAATAAGETQYF.

At least ten counts were recorded for this clonotype. This chain joins TRBV5-1 and TRBJ2-1; 7 nucleotides match TRBD1. CDR3 size: 14 residues. V lost 0 bases and J lost 9; bases outside the gene matches: 6. Germline CDR1 SGHRS, CDR2 YFSETQ. CDR3 coding DNA: TGCGCCAGCAGCTTGGACAGGGGCGGCTCTGAGCAGTTCTTC. Protein: CASSLDRGGSEQFF. Complete variable domain (other parts from reference TRBV5-1 and TRBJ2-1): KAGVTQTPRYLIKTRGQQVTLSCSPISGHRSVSWYQQTPGQGLQFLFEYFSETQRNKGNFPGRFSGRQFSNSRSEMNVSTLELGDSALYLCASSLDRGGSEQFFGPGTRLTVL.

This clonotype was counted only a few times. A read error may be the cause here, since a much bigger clone is one base away. This chain connects TRBV20-1 to TRBJ2-7, with 12 bases lining up with TRBD2. V shed 4 bases, J shed 7 bases, and the junction held 23 bases outside the gene matches. This CDR3 has 19 residues. Looked up from germline, CDR1 is DFQATT and CDR2 is SNEGSKA (reference sequence). For the CDR3, the DNA is TGCAGTGCTAAATCCGCACTAGCGGGGGGCCTCAGCTCCTACAATGAGCAGTACTTC. Translating it yields CSAKSALAGGLSSYNEQYF.

This clonotype was counted at least ten times. A much bigger clone sits one base away, suggesting this may be a read error. V and J are TRBV10-3 and TRBJ1-2; no reliable D call. Germline V gives CDR1 ENHRY, CDR2 SYGVKD. V was cut by 3 bases and J by 7 bases, with 18 bases left in between. There are 15 residues in the CDR3. Here the CDR3 reads CAISDPTGDCSGYTF. The CDR3 DNA sequence: TGTGCCATCAGTGACCCTACCGGAGATTGTAGTGGCTACACCTTC.

Ten or more counts support this clonotype. The chain couples TRBV5-1 to TRBJ2-2; D uncertain. This CDR3 has 13 residues. Germline V gene lookup returns CDR1 SGHRS and CDR2 YFSETQ. The V gene lost 6 bases and the J gene lost 4 bases, with 10 bases spanning the gap. CDR3: CASTQLGTGELFF. The CDR3 nucleotides read TGCGCCAGCACCCAATTGGGCACCGGGGAGCTGTTTTTT.

In its sample, this clonotype was seen a few times. The V and J genes are TRBV9 and TRBJ1-6; TRBD1 matches at 9 bases. The V gene's germline CDR1 is SGDLS and CDR2 YYNGEE. The CDR3 runs 15 residues. The V gene end was trimmed by 3 bases and the J gene end by 9 bases; junction bases not matched to a gene: 7. CDR3 region: CASSGPGQGGSPLHF. The CDR3 nucleotides read TGTGCCAGCAGCGGACCGGGACAGGGTGGTTCACCCCTCCACTTT.

There are many counts of this clonotype. The gene calls are TRBV4-3 and TRBJ2-1; D is unclear. This CDR3 has 11 amino acids. Per the germline V gene, CDR1 is LGHNA and CDR2 is YSLEER. The V gene lost 4 bases and the J gene lost 5 bases, with 3 bases spanning the gap. The CDR3 region is CASSRNNEQFF. The CDR3 nucleotides read TGCGCCAGCAGCCGAAACAATGAGCAGTTCTTC.

This clonotype was counted ten times or more. V is TRBV11-2 and J is TRBJ2-7, with D tentatively TRBD2 (6 bases). This CDR3 has 14 residues. Germline loops: CDR1 SGHAT, CDR2 FQNNGV. V was shortened by 4 bases and J by 3 bases, with 13 bases between the two germline ends. This chain's CDR3 is CASSSLGGFYEQYF. CDR3 nucleotide sequence: TGTGCCAGCAGCTCACTGGGAGGTTTCTACGAGCAGTACTTC. Looking up the rest from reference TRBV11-2 and TRBJ2-7 gives the full variable domain: EAGVAQSPRYKIIEKRQSVAFWCNPISGHATLYWYQQILGQGPKLLIQFQNNGVVDDSQLPKDRFSAERLKGVDSTLKIQPAKLEDSAVYLCASSSLGGFYEQYFGPGTRLTVT.

The V call is TRBV5-1, the J call TRBJ1-4; D perhaps matches TRBD1 (6 bases). This CDR3 region has 14 residues. The V gene's germline CDR1 is SGHRS and CDR2 YFSETQ. With 4 bases removed from V and 3 bases from J, the gap between germline ends came to 10 bases. CDR3 in amino acids: CASSGQHPNEKLFF. CDR3 bases: TGCGCCAGCAGCGGACAGCACCCTAATGAAAAACTGTTTTTT.

This clonotype showed up many times. V gene TRBV6-2 or TRBV6-3 combines with J gene TRBJ2-1, with a weak D call TRBD2 (6 bases). Between the trimmed V and J ends, which lost 5 bases and 9 bases, there was a span of 17 bases. Per germline, CDR1 MNHEY and CDR2 SVGEGT. The CDR3 has 14 amino acids. The CDR3 sequence: CASSRTNASPEQFF. In DNA form, the CDR3 reads TGTGCCAGCAGTCGGACTAACGCCAGCCCTGAGCAGTTCTTC.

This clonotype was found many times. The chain has TRBV5-1 and TRBJ1-5, with 7 bases identical to TRBD1. The V gene end was trimmed by 1 base and the J gene end by 4 bases; junction bases not matched to a gene: 5. This CDR3 contains 15 residues. Germline CDR1 and CDR2: SGHRS and YFSETQ. CDR3 sequence (DNA): TGCGCCAGCAGCTTGCAGGGACAGCCAAATCAGCCCCAGCATTTT. This codes for CASSLQGQPNQPQHF.

The chain has TRBV19 and TRBJ2-7, with TRBD1 matching over 7 bases. The CDR3 length is 15 residues. Germline CDR1 reads LNHDA; CDR2 reads SQIVND (reference sequence). Losses at the gene ends were 6 bases for V and 1 base for J; bases not matched to a gene: 9. The CDR3 sequence is CASSPTGAYSYEQYF. In nucleotides, the CDR3 is TGTGCCAGTAGCCCAACAGGGGCCTATTCCTACGAGCAGTACTTC.

The CDR3 DNA sequence: TGTGCCAGCAGCGCATCTACGCGGGGATTAATCTCGTTAGATACGCAGTATTTT. This sequence encodes CASSASTRGLISLDTQYF. This chain connects TRBV6-1 to TRBJ2-3; maybe TRBD2 (6 bases). V lost 6 bases, J lost 5 bases, and 27 bases lay in between. This CDR3 region has 18 residues. Germline CDR1 MNHNS, CDR2 SASEGT.

The sample holds many counts of this clonotype. This chain uses TRBV10-3 with TRBJ2-3, with 11 bases that match TRBD2. The CDR3 loop spans 15 amino acids. Trimming took 4 bases from V and 3 from J; bases not matched to a gene: 3. Germline V lookup: CDR1 ENHRY, CDR2 SYGVKD. CDR3 sequence (DNA): TGTGCCATCAGTGTACTAGCGGGGGAAACAGATACGCAGTATTTT. Protein: CAISVLAGETDTQYF.

This clonotype was counted a few times. The chain employs TRBV24-1 and TRBJ1-2; 7 nucleotides align to TRBD1. Germline loops: CDR1 KGHDR, CDR2 SFDVKD. This CDR3 is built from 14 residues. The ends lost 4 bases at V and 4 bases at J; junction bases unmatched: 5. CDR3 DNA sequence: TGTGCCACCAGTGAGCATGACAGGGCCTATGGCTACACCTTC. Its protein product is CATSEHDRAYGYTF.

In its sample, this clonotype was seen many times. The chain recombines TRBV20-1 with TRBJ2-5; 11 positions agree with TRBD1. Germline CDR1 DFQATT, CDR2 SNEGSKA (reference sequence). The CDR3 has 17 amino acids. V shed 6 bases, J shed 5 bases, and the junction held 17 bases outside the gene matches. CDR3 DNA sequence: TGCAGTGCAAACGATCACCTTGGACAGGGGGCTTGGGAGACCCAGTACTTC. Residues: CSANDHLGQGAWETQYF.

This clonotype was detected only a few times. The chain joins TRBV4-1 to TRBJ2-3, with 9 bases lining up with TRBD2. Losses at the gene ends were 0 bases for V and 12 bases for J; bases not matched to a gene: 16. This CDR3 contains 17 residues. Germline V gene data show CDR1 as MGHRA and CDR2 as YSYEKL. The CDR3 DNA follows: TGCGCCAGCAGCCAAGATTCGCGGGGTAGCGGGGGTTTCCGTCAGTATTTT. Residues: CASSQDSRGSGGFRQYF.

To note about this clonotype: A read error may explain this, as a much larger clone is one base away. The J gene is TRBJ2-7, the V gene TRBV21-1; the DNA was not compared with TRBD1, the D call given in the table. TRBV21-1 is classified as a pseudogene. CDR3 length: 14 amino acids. The CDR3 region has the DNA TGTGTCAGCAGCAAAAGGCGGCCCACCCACGAGCAGTACTTC. Amino acid sequence: CVSSKRRPTHEQYF.

Ten or more counts support this clonotype. The chain joins TRBV28 to TRBJ2-7, with TRBD1 as a possible D gene (6 bases). CDR1 and CDR2 from the germline V gene are MDHEN and SYDVKM. The CDR3 runs 15 residues. The V and J ends lost 4 bases and 2 bases respectively, with 15 bases between them. CDR3 region: CASSSPDRTPYEQYF. Written as DNA, the CDR3 is TGTGCCAGCAGTTCACCTGACAGGACCCCCTACGAGCAGTACTTC.

On this clonotype: With a much larger clone just one base away, this may be a read error. The chain links TRBV29-1 to TRBJ2-3; TRBD2 is a possible D gene (7 bases). Trimming stripped 0 bases from V and 3 bases from J, with 13 bases between. This CDR3 spans 15 amino acids. Germline CDR1 and CDR2: SQVTM and ANQGSEA. The CDR3 sequence is CSVEDGGGLTDTQYF. CDR3 DNA sequence: TGCAGCGTTGAAGATGGGGGGGGCTTGACAGATACGCAGTATTTT.

The CDR3, as DNA: TGTGCCAGCAGTTTAATCGTGAGGGGGGAGCTGTTTTTT. Protein product: CASSLIVRGELFF. This chain uses TRBV27 with TRBJ2-2, with D hard to call. The V gene lost 2 bases and the J gene lost 8 bases, with 9 bases spanning the gap. This CDR3 has 13 amino acids. Germline CDR1 reads MNHEY; CDR2 reads SMNVEV (reference sequence).

V gene TRBV7-2 combines with J gene TRBJ2-2, with D maybe TRBD1 (6 bases). Germline loops: CDR1 SGHTA, CDR2 FQGNSA. Trimming took off 1 base at V and 5 bases at J, with 14 bases between the two ends. This CDR3 contains 16 residues. The CDR3 region is CASSLVSWTATGELFF. Written as DNA, the CDR3 is TGTGCCAGCAGCTTAGTATCGTGGACAGCAACCGGGGAGCTGTTTTTT.

This clonotype was observed a handful of times. A single base separates this from a much larger clone, so it may be a read error. The chain employs TRBV6-5 and TRBJ2-7; TRBD1 agrees at 9 bases. The CDR3 is made up of 14 amino acids. Germline V gene data show CDR1 as MNHEY and CDR2 as SVGAGI. This chain's CDR3 is CASRYSGQGNEQYF. The CDR3 DNA follows: TGTGCCAGCAGGTACTCCGGACAGGGGAACGAGCAGTACTTC.